This T cell receptor (beta chain) appears in the sequencing data of a study of OX40 agonist ivuxolimab in advanced cancers. Looking at the study overall: Intravenous ivuxolimab was administered to patients every 2 weeks at 0.01 to 10 mg/kg. It was permissible to have had prior anti-PD-1, anti-PD-L1 or anti-CTLA-4 therapy, and approximately 41% had some.

Regarding the study as a whole: Average numbers of expanded clones were greater in CD8+ T cells than in CD4+.

This CDR3 contains 15 residues. Trimming took off 0 bases at V and 7 bases at J, with 11 bases between the two ends. Germline V gene lookup returns CDR1 SGHRS and CDR2 YFSETQ. About this clone itself: Its antigen is as yet unknown.

The data were produced by immunoSEQ multiplex PCR, yet TCRdb's version contains in-frame clones alone and is incomplete. This repertoire shows about 43,000 clones, around three quarters found once; its top ten account for approximately 3.9%. The receptor's source is an adult with an advanced solid tumor such as melanoma, head and neck, liver or kidney cancer. This specimen was CD4+ or CD8+ T cells sorted from blood, taken in a trial of the OX40 agonist ivuxolimab. J is TRBJ1-6 and V is TRBV5-1; a weak D match, TRBD1 (6 bases). DNA of the CDR3: TGCGCCAGCAGCTTGGTACAGGGACTAAATTCACCCCTCCACTTT. Translating it yields CASSLVQGLNSPLHF.